Below, one TCR beta chain is given with its context. Its antigen is as yet unknown. This entry comes from a study of T-cell memory formation after mild COVID-19. This CDR3 has 14 amino acids. Trimming pared 2 bases from V and 5 bases from J, leaving 10 bases between. The germline V gene encodes CDR1 MNHNY and CDR2 SVGAGI (reference sequence). Barcoded TCR alpha and TCR beta cDNA libraries with UMIs came from 5'RACE using constant-segment primers. MiXCR, applied by TCRdb to the 5' RACE reads, yields one record per CDR3 protein. The table has 250,000 to 350,000 distinct CDR3 sequences, 15% to 20% seen once. Study observations and caveats: Contracting CD4+ clones sat mainly in CM and EM; CD8+ in EMRA. Some clones that responded turned up in pre-infection memory, which suggests that cross-reactive memory joined in. Still unconfirmed is whether the second-wave clones peaking on day 37 recognized SARS-CoV-2.

The sample was PBMCs or a T cell subset sorted from them (not recorded which). This chain joins TRBV6-6 and TRBJ1-3; D unclear. This sequence was found in a man between 18 and 35 years old who had mild COVID-19 (a few samples of this study predate the infection). Cell type and time point are not known. CDR3 residues: CASSYGQDRNTIYF. The DNA for the CDR3 is TGTGCCAGCAGTTACGGCCAGGATCGAAACACCATATATTTT.